Reported below is one T cell receptor (beta chain). Antigen: not known. This sample is part of a study of tumor and adjacent non-tumor tissue in lung cancer. About the study: Patients comprised about a dozen adenocarcinoma, a couple of squamous cell carcinoma and 1 small cell lung cancer. The patients, approximately 9 men and about 5 women, were about 30 to 85 with stage I to III disease.

The template was RNA from unsorted bulk tissue. Distant lung tissue was collected more than 3 cm away from the tumor edge. CDR3 length: 12 residues. The V gene's germline CDR1 is DFQATT and CDR2 SNEGSKA (reference sequence). V was clipped by 8 bases and J by 8 bases, with 16 bases between them. General study findings and limits: TCR diversity was significantly greater in tumor than normal lung tissue. Top 100 clones took a larger repertoire share in normal lung.

TCRbeta libraries were built with three rounds of nested PCR, modified from ARM-PCR. TCRdb reprocessed the multiplex PCR reads with MiXCR, giving one entry per CDR3 protein. The sample records some 66,000 distinct CDR3 sequences, around two thirds being singletons. The V call is TRBV20-1, the J call TRBJ2-1; maybe TRBD2 (6 bases). The TCR originated in an older man with non-small cell lung cancer. Sequenced material: distant non-tumor lung tissue. This chain's CDR3 is CSPFRDSDEQFF. The DNA of the CDR3 is TGCAGTCCTTTCCGGGACTCGGATGAGCAGTTCTTC.